The 26 T cell receptor beta chains presented below share a single source sample, sequenced in a study of monozygotic twins with inflammatory bowel disease. One entry per CDR3 protein, without DNA, is what TCRdb gives after re-calling the 5' RACE reads. The sample table sets out around 410,000 distinct CDR3 sequences. Material for sequencing was blood. Source of these receptors: a human donor with ulcerative colitis or Crohn's disease, or a healthy co-twin of an affected twin (not recorded which).

This chain joins TRBV6-5 and TRBJ1-1; the D call of TRBD1 rests on TCRdb alone, since no DNA is present to check it. CDR1 is MNHEY and CDR2 is SVGAGI in the germline V gene. The CDR3 runs to 13 residues. The CDR3 spells CASLQGWATEAFF.

This sequence joins TRBV10-3 and TRBJ2-3; the TCRdb call, TRBD2, lacks DNA for checking. The CDR3 consists of 13 residues. CDR1 is ENHRY, CDR2 SYGVKD, per germline. The CDR3 is CAIKLAGSDTQYF.

The rearrangement joins TRBV3-1 to TRBJ2-5; TCRdb indicates TRBD1, and absent DNA this call remains unverified. Germline V CDR1 and CDR2: LGHDT, YNNKEL (reference sequence). The CDR3 has 15 residues. This CDR3 is CASSQEQGSRETQYF.

The chain links TRBV2 to TRBJ1-5; TCRdb proposes TRBD1, but this gene call is untestable without DNA. Looked up from germline, CDR1 is SNHLY and CDR2 is FYNNEI. This CDR3 contains 14 residues. CDR3 sequence: CASGGPPPGQPQHF.

This chain connects TRBV7-9 to TRBJ1-6; TCRdb designates TRBD1, a call that cannot be tested without DNA. Germline CDR1 and CDR2: SEHNR and FQNEAQ (reference sequence). The CDR3 runs to 13 residues. The CDR3: CATSAEGFSPLHF.

The V call is TRBV6-5, the J call TRBJ1-5. The CDR3 is 13 amino acids. CDR1 is MNHEY, CDR2 SVGAGI, per germline. The CDR3 is CASSYSEGQPQHF.

The rearrangement links TRBV5-1 to TRBJ2-5; there is no DNA to check the TCRdb D call of TRBD1. This CDR3 contains 14 residues. Germline assignment: CDR1 SGHRS and CDR2 YFSETQ. The CDR3 protein is CASSLDIGTETQYF. The full variable domain, with the rest looked up from reference TRBV5-1 and TRBJ2-5, is KAGVTQTPRYLIKTRGQQVTLSCSPISGHRSVSWYQQTPGQGLQFLFEYFSETQRNKGNFPGRFSGRQFSNSRSEMNVSTLELGDSALYLCASSLDIGTETQYFGPGTRLLVL.

The rearrangement joins TRBV10-3 to TRBJ2-1. Germline V gene lookup returns CDR1 ENHRY and CDR2 SYGVKD. CDR3 length equals 12 residues. The CDR3 is CAIRGGDNEQFF.

V usage is TRBV5-1 and J usage is TRBJ2-3. CDR3 length: 13 amino acids. In germline, CDR1 is SGHRS, CDR2 YFSETQ. CDR3 residues: CASSLDRLDTQYF.

The genes are TRBV2 and TRBJ1-1. Germline V lookup: CDR1 SNHLY, CDR2 FYNNEI. CDR3 length: 13 residues. Here the CDR3 reads CASSEDQNTEAFF.

J is TRBJ1-5 and V is TRBV10-3; TCRdb reports TRBD1, a call that lacks DNA to check it against. This CDR3 spans 15 amino acids. Germline V gene data show CDR1 as ENHRY and CDR2 as SYGVKD. The CDR3 spells CAISESGAGREPQHF.

The J gene is TRBJ1-4, the V gene TRBV14. Per germline, CDR1 SGHDN and CDR2 FVKESK. The CDR3 totals 16 residues. This CDR3 is CASSQDQSWVNEKLFF.

The V call is TRBV20-1, the J call TRBJ2-5; TCRdb reports TRBD1, a call that lacks DNA to check it against. The CDR3 is made up of 13 amino acids. Germline loops: CDR1 DFQATT, CDR2 SNEGSKA (reference sequence). The CDR3: CSARDIGPETQYF.

This chain connects TRBV11-2 to TRBJ1-1; the TCRdb D gene call, TRBD1, has no DNA to confirm it. Germline V gene lookup returns CDR1 SGHAT and CDR2 FQNNGV. There are 13 residues in the CDR3. The CDR3 is CASSLMGVTEAFF.

The CDR3 here is CSARPSGPYSYEQYF. The rearrangement uses TRBV20-1 and TRBJ2-7; as DNA is missing, the TRBD2 call by TCRdb cannot be tested. CDR3 length: 15 residues. The germline V gene has CDR1 DFQATT and CDR2 SNEGSKA (reference sequence).

This chain's CDR3 is CASTGLAGVLNTGELFF. V is TRBV19 and J is TRBJ2-2; with no DNA, the TCRdb D assignment of TRBD2 cannot be verified. Per the germline V gene, CDR1 is LNHDA and CDR2 is SQIVND (reference sequence). The CDR3 sequence is 17 residues long.

V gene TRBV12-3 or TRBV12-4 combines with J gene TRBJ1-2. The CDR3 is 16 amino acids. CDR3: CASSLRGGATNYGYTF.

The rearrangement joins TRBV30 to TRBJ2-3; TCRdb outputs TRBD1, but without DNA this stays unchecked. This CDR3 comprises 12 residues. Germline CDR1 reads GTSNPN; CDR2 reads SVGIG (reference sequence). The CDR3 here is CAWSGSGSGQYF.

The V gene is TRBV9, the J gene TRBJ2-3; no DNA is available, so the TRBD2 call from TCRdb remains unchecked. This CDR3 is built from 18 residues. Germline CDR1 is SGDLS and CDR2 is YYNGEE. The CDR3 reads CASSVPAGDFSFTDTQYF.

This chain uses TRBV7-9 with TRBJ2-2; the D call from TCRdb, TRBD2, cannot be confirmed without DNA. Germline V CDR1 and CDR2: SEHNR, FQNEAQ (reference sequence). This CDR3 region has 14 residues. This CDR3 is CASTGGDRPGELFF. The full variable domain, its missing parts supplied by reference TRBV7-9 and TRBJ2-2, is DTGVSQNPRHKITKRGQNVTFRCDPISEHNRLYWYRQTLGQGPEFLTYFQNEAQLEKSRLLSDRFSAERPKGSFSTLEIQRTEQGDSAMYLCASTGGDRPGELFFGEGSRLTVL.

The chain joins TRBV5-1 to TRBJ1-1. The CDR3 loop spans 14 amino acids. The V gene's germline CDR1 is SGHRS and CDR2 YFSETQ. This CDR3 is CASSVGHLYTEAFF.

The chain uses TRBV18 and TRBJ2-1. This CDR3 is built from 12 residues. Germline lookup yields CDR1 KGHSH and CDR2 LQKENI. The CDR3 loop reads CASSPQVNEQFF.

The CDR3: CASSLGTGALVEQYF. This chain connects TRBV5-1 to TRBJ2-7; absent DNA, TCRdb's TRBD1 call cannot be checked. Germline CDR1 is SGHRS and CDR2 is YFSETQ. The CDR3 loop spans 15 amino acids.

The V gene is TRBV7-9, the J gene TRBJ1-1. CDR3 size: 14 residues. CDR1 is SEHNR and CDR2 is FQNEAQ in the germline V gene (reference sequence). The CDR3 spells CASSLEVKDGEAFF.

The chain links TRBV4-3 to TRBJ2-2; as DNA is missing, the TRBD1 call by TCRdb cannot be tested. The CDR3 totals 19 residues. The germline gives CDR1 LGHNA, CDR2 YSLEER. This chain's CDR3 is CASSQVKGVPPLNTGELFF.

This chain connects TRBV6-5 to TRBJ2-1; TCRdb gives TRBD2 as the D gene, but with no DNA this cannot be confirmed. The germline gives CDR1 MNHEY, CDR2 SVGAGI. This CDR3 has 16 residues. The CDR3 reads CASSYGGSGGLAEQFF.